Detailed here is one TCR beta chain. Its antigen remains unidentified. No qualities accompany the bases; no much larger clone lies one base away. Unmatched junction bases come to 7, with V trimmed by 5 bases and J by 3 bases. In the germline V gene, CDR1 corresponds to MDHEN and CDR2 to SYDVKM. The CDR3, from cysteine to phenylalanine, totals 15 residues. Kept here is only the CDR3 DNA, which spans 45 bases and is read in frame from base 1. The entry originates in a study of blood T cell repertoires in COVID-19 (dated by TCRdb to the early 2020s). Regarding the complete study: The collaborator samples originated in the United States, Italy and Spain and spanned the acute and convalescent phases of COVID-19. The prospective study material was composed of cDNA or gDNA derived from T cells, B-cell-depleted T cells, or PBMCs. Subjects who had been exposed to COVID-19, were actively infected with it, or had recovered from it provided the deeply sampled blood TCRbeta repertoires that made up the dataset. The repertoires were made available in a free public database intended to serve as a resource for research on the immune response to SARS-CoV-2. The samples were drawn from the first 160 participants of the ongoing ImmuneRACE study and from more than 1,000 subjects provided by 6 global collaborators. Sample metadata almost always included a de-identified subject ID, COVID-19 status, age in years and sex. HLA class I and class II types, where available, came from metadata supplied by the sample provider rather than from assay-based typing.

TCRbeta CDR3 regions were amplified from genomic DNA by means of the immunoSEQ Assay, a bias-controlled multiplex PCR. Per the source publication's procedure: Nucleated cell counts per sample were estimated from amplification of reference gene primers within the assay. To quantify the absolute abundance of each unique TCRbeta CDR3 rearrangement, sequence reads were collapsed and filtered. For each sample, productive Simpson clonality was calculated as the square root of Simpson's diversity index across productive rearrangements. In its TCRdb copy, this immuneACCESS table keeps in-frame sequences only and misses some clones. Where compared with another copy, unresolved V genes explain less than half of these, and the others have no known cause. V and J calls and clone size are copied from that table; D and trimming were computed from the DNA. In this sample the table shows approximately 250,000 clones, 84% of which occur a single time. About 9.1% of the sample goes to the ten largest clones.

Collaborating institutions collected whole blood in K2EDTA tubes following their own protocols. For TCRbeta analysis, collaborators shipped samples as frozen whole blood, isolated PBMCs, or DNA extracted from either of those sample types. Points the paper makes about the study in general: The amount of clinical and demographic metadata varied by source and participant and was provided uncurated.

Material: peripheral blood. The rearranged chain carries TRBV28 and TRBJ2-7, with 10 middle bases fitting TRBD2. The receptor was derived from a human donor in a cohort sampled during active COVID-19. The nucleotide sequence is TGTGCCAGCAGTCCGACTAGCGGGTTCGACTACGAGCAGTACTTC. Translated, it gives CASSPTSGFDYEQYF.